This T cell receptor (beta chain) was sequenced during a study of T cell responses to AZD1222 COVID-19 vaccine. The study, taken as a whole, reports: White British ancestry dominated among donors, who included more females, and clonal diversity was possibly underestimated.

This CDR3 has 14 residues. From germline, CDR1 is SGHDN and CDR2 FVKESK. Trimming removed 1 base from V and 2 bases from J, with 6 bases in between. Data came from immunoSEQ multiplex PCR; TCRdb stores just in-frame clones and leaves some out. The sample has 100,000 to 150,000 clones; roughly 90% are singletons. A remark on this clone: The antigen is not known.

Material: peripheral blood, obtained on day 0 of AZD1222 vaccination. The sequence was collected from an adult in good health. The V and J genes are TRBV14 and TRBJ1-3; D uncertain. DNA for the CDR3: TGTGCCAGCAGCCAAGTCGGGACTGGAAACACCATATATTTT. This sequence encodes CASSQVGTGNTIYF.